This T cell receptor beta chain was profiled in a study of CD8 T cell repertoires and HIV-1 epitope variants. Study context: T cells were stimulated with Twenty-five Gag and Nef peptides separately. IL-2, IL-7 and IL-15 were added on days 3 and 7 of roughly 10-day cultures.

The study, taken as a whole, reports: Beta chains alone show antigen proliferation, not cytokine profile or function. Of roughly nine antigen-specific beta clonotypes, 5 or 6 appeared to cross-react with escape variants.

Relative to its sample, this clone is large. Its antigen remains unidentified. The method was immunoSEQ multiplex PCR; TCRdb's version includes in-frame clones alone and lacks a portion of them. The sample carries about 5,400 clones, around 63% recorded once. The CDR3 sequence is 14 residues long. Looked up from germline, CDR1 is SGHRS and CDR2 is YFSETQ. V was clipped by 4 bases and J by 3 bases, with 14 bases between them. The chain combines TRBV5-1 with TRBJ2-7; D remains unclear. Specimen: cultured CD8+ T cells derived from PBMCs. The sequence came from a male donor with HIV. The CDR3 sequence is CASSPELDYYEQYF. The CDR3 bases are TGCGCCAGCAGCCCTGAGTTGGATTACTACGAGCAGTACTTC.